The present T cell receptor beta chain was sequenced within a study of human T cells and chemical hapten exposure. Findings and caveats of the study: As patch test score rose, PT1 expanded TCR counts tended to rise as well.

On this clonotype itself: Its antigen remains unidentified.

TCRdb redid the calling of the RACE reads with MiXCR, one entry per CDR3 protein. This sample has 380,000 or so distinct CDR3 sequences, with roughly 5% found just once. Time point meaning: patch test 1, 2 weeks after DPC sensitization. Stated treatment: therapeutic diphenylcyclopropenone sensitization with weekly scalp DPC. The V end was cut by 8 bases, the J end by 1 base, with 14 bases between. The length of the CDR3 is 14 residues. The chain carries TRBV12-3 or TRBV12-4 and TRBJ1-1; D remains unclear. This TCR was sampled from a woman in her 50s with alopecia areata. Some clones in this sample may be carry-over from other donors' samples. The sample was whole blood, taken in connection with sensitization to the hapten diphenylcyclopropenone (DPC). The CDR3 DNA follows: TGTGCCAGCGGGATTGGACCCACGAACACTGAAGCTTTCTTT. This translates into CASGIGPTNTEAFF.